This T cell receptor (beta chain) comes out of a study of T cell repertoires in cytomegalovirus infection. At the level of the study: Both CMV infection and a matching HLA type were indicated by public TCR beta signatures.

V dropped 4 bases and J dropped 0; count of bases not matched to a gene: 4. The CDR3 length is 15 residues. Per the germline V gene, CDR1 is SGHAT and CDR2 is FQNNGV. Comments on this clonotype: Its antigen is undetermined.

Study-wide points: Totalled public TCR beta family frequency picked out people who carried CMV plus the relevant HLA. HLA-C-restricted CMV clonotypes gave the most frequent clonotype in two of eight donors.

A single record per CDR3 protein comes from TCRdb applying MiXCR to the reads. This table has about 440,000 distinct CDR3 sequences, 30% to 40% appearing once. The J gene is TRBJ2-5, the V gene TRBV11-2, with 8 bases fitting TRBD2. The sequence was collected from a human donor in good health (CMV status not recorded). Some clones in this sample may be carry-over from other donors' samples. Material: PBMCs. As DNA, the CDR3 is TGTGCCAGCAGCTCAGCGGGGGTGTACCAAGAGACCCAGTACTTC. Translating it yields CASSSAGVYQETQYF.